This is a list of T cell receptor beta chains from one sample in a study of regulatory T cells. Generated by immunoSEQ multiplex PCR, the TCRdb table keeps only in-frame clones and is missing some. This sample has about 15,000 clones, with 84% found just once. The sample taken for sequencing was conventional CD4+ T cells sorted from blood. The origin of the receptors is a person aged 30-39 years with CD3G deficiency. Each CDR3 is given without its conserved first and last residue. Not all rows give a size; the values are once, few, many and, for expanded clones, a class.

>NA|TRBV5-1|11
ASSPGNQETQY
>NA|TRBV18|13
ASSPYLSFDSPLH
>NA|TRBV28|10
ASSQSTDTQY
>NA|TRBV6-6|10
ASRTGTQKAF
>NA|TRBV18|11
ASSLRAFAGYT
>NA|TRBV28|13
ASSMPGQGSYGYT
>NA|TRBV6-6|13
ASGAAGGNTGELF
>NA|TRBV6-1|11
ASSASQTGGYT
>NA|TRBV6-5|12
ASSYSWENYGYT
>NA|TRBV27|11
ASKRVWDTEAF
>NA|TRBV28|9
ASSSVYEQY
>NA|TRBV6-6|11
ASRILGAGEAF
>NA|TRBV10-3|14
AIRAGGSGNTGELF
>NA|TRBV6-1|13
ASSEGTGPNYGYT
>few|TRBV7-2|13
ASSLAAGGNEKLF
>NA|TRBV27|12
ASWIAGVYNEQF
>NA|TRBV10-3|12
AIKVSANTGELF
>NA|TRBV28|13
ATSKVSGGSYEQY
>NA|TRBV28|13
ASRDRGSGANVLT
>NA|TRBV10-3|13
AISHIRDRGHEQY
>NA|TRBV7-2|11
ASSLIPYNEQF
>NA|TRBV10-3|12
AIRGSGGAYEQY
>NA|TRBV7-8|14
ASSLGDGRRGYGYT
>NA|TRBV7-9|12
ASSPRTGTDGYT
>NA|TRBV19|11
ASSRTVYTEAF
>NA|TRBV6-1|12
ASSGGWVNNEQF
>NA|TRBV6-1|9
ASSGHYEQY
>NA|TRBV5-1|13
ASSLDTGGDYEQY
>NA|TRBV19|11
ASSQTRLSPLH
>NA|TRBV28|13
ASSRTSTFTGELF
>NA|TRBV30|14
AWKRKGSGQNTEAF
>NA|TRBV18|12
ASSPLASTDTQY
>NA|TRBV6-1|12
ASSEFRGRTEAF
>NA|TRBV28|10
ASSSPGYGYT
>NA|TRBV28|12
ASGTGRLNEKLF
>once|TRBV28|13
ASSFGQAVNQPQH
>NA|TRBV5-1|13
ASSPGRSSSYEQY
>once|TRBV19|12
ASSRTGSSYEQY
>NA|TRBV19|12
ASSPRTHTGELF
>NA|TRBV28|12
ASSYMGTYQPQH
>NA|TRBV6-6|11
ASSFPAKTEAF
>NA|TRBV28|14
ASSSSGLAGNNEQF
>NA|TRBV6-1|11
ASSEAVQWTQY
>NA|TRBV5-1|11
ASRPKLTGELF
>NA|TRBV27|14
ASSPGTGRANQPQH
>NA|TRBV18|15
ASSLYAGTGNTGELF
>NA|TRBV28|10
ASSNRRREQY
>NA|TRBV20-1|9
SAVSKETQY